This note documents a single TCR beta chain sequence. This record belongs to a study of control samples from healthy donors and cancer patients. This CDR3 has 10 residues. CDR1 is DFQATT and CDR2 is SNEGSKA in the germline V gene (reference sequence). V gave up 3 bases and J gave up 7 bases, with 3 bases separating them. Only in-frame clones appear in the TCRdb table, and some are missing; sequencing was by immunoSEQ multiplex PCR. Here the sample spans some 200,000 clones, just under 95% being singletons. The chain combines TRBV20-1 with TRBJ2-2; D not resolved. The TCR comes from a man over 45 in good health. Specimen: blood. The CDR3 here is CSASRGELFF. CDR3 bases: TGCAGTGCTAGCCGCGGGGAGCTGTTTTTT.